These T cell receptor beta chains were read from a single sample in a study of Graves' ophthalmopathy and Graves' hyperthyroidism. In TCRdb, the multiplex PCR reads were re-called with MiXCR into one record per CDR3 protein. This table holds around 1.1 million distinct CDR3 sequences, roughly 35% found once. The sequenced sample consisted of peripheral blood or thyroid tissue (not recorded which). The receptors here all came from an adult man with Graves' hyperthyroidism. The CDR3 runs from the conserved cysteine through the conserved F or W. D genes are given only for firm matches. Clone size, where shown, is once, few, many, or a class for clones that have expanded.

-	-	TRBV4-1	TRBJ1-2	TGCGCCAGCAGCCAAGATAACACAGTCCCAATCCTCTATGGCTACACCTTC	CASSQDNTVPILYGYTF
-	-	TRBV5-1	TRBJ2-7	TGCGCCAACAGACCAGGGGTAGGAACCTACGAGCAGTACTTC	CANRPGVGTYEQYF
TRBD1	-	TRBV20-1	TRBJ1-5	TGCAGTGCTAGAGATTTCGGGACAGGGGGCGGCAATCAGCCCCAGCATTTT	CSARDFGTGGGNQPQHF
TRBD2	many	TRBV7-2	TRBJ2-7	TGTGCCAGCAGCTCGATTAGCGGGGGGCTCTCCTACGAGCAGTACTTC	CASSSISGGLSYEQYF
TRBD1	-	TRBV7-9	TRBJ2-7	TGTGCCAGCAGCTCCCACCGGACAGGGGACTACGAGCAGTACTTC	CASSSHRTGDYEQYF
TRBD1	-	TRBV7-8	TRBJ1-4	TGTGCCGGCAGCCCCGACAGGGTTAATGAAAAACTGTTTTTT	CAGSPDRVNEKLFF
-	few	TRBV7-9	TRBJ2-7	TGTGCCAGCAGCTTAGACTGGCGTCCCTACGAGCAGTACTTC	CASSLDWRPYEQYF
-	few	TRBV6-6	TRBJ2-7	TGTGCCAGCAGACTCCAGATCCAAGGGTCCTACGAGCAGTACTTC	CASRLQIQGSYEQYF
-	few	TRBV5-5	TRBJ1-4	TGTGCCAGCAGCAAGGACATAGGAACTGAAAAACTGTTTTTT	CASSKDIGTEKLFF
-	-	TRBV7-9	TRBJ2-5	TGTGCCAGTAGTGTCCCCGGGGGGACCCAGTACTTC	CASSVPGGTQYF
-	few	TRBV28	TRBJ2-7	TGTGCCAGCAGTTATCTGATGGGGGACGAGCAGTACTTC	CASSYLMGDEQYF
-	many	TRBV20-1	TRBJ1-5	TGCAGTGCTGTACAGGATCAGCCCCAGCATTTT	CSAVQDQPQHF
-	-	TRBV5-1	TRBJ2-2	TGCGCCAGCAGCTTCCGATTCACCGGGGAGCTGTTTTTT	CASSFRFTGELFF